These 18 T cell receptor beta chains originate from one sample sequenced in a study of T cell repertoires in cytomegalovirus infection. TCRdb reanalysed the reads using MiXCR and keeps one entry per CDR3 protein. The sample yields 600,000 to 700,000 distinct CDR3 sequences, about 33% seen once. Their antigens are not known. Sequences were derived from cultured PBMCs, sampled from culture after CMV antigen stimulation. The receptor source for this set is a human donor in good health (CMV status not recorded). Some clones in this sample may be carry-over from other donors' samples.

At least ten counts were recorded for this clonotype. The chain employs TRBV7-2 and TRBJ2-2; TRBD1 might be the D (6 bases). The CDR3 consists of 15 residues. V dropped 5 bases and J dropped 3 bases, with 13 bases sitting between them. CDR1 is SGHTA, CDR2 FQGNSA, per germline. In DNA form, the CDR3 reads TGTGCCAGCAGCCTCGTAGGGGGAGACACCGGGGAGCTGTTTTTT. This codes for CASSLVGGDTGELFF.

This clonotype was seen repeatedly, ten times or more. The chain's CDR3 is CASSSRTSGGLSTDTQYF. In nucleotides, the CDR3 is TGTGCCAGCAGCTCCAGGACTAGCGGGGGCCTTAGCACAGATACGCAGTATTTT. The genes are TRBV7-2 and TRBJ2-3, with 13 bases aligning to TRBD2. Germline CDR1 SGHTA, CDR2 FQGNSA. Unmatched junction bases numbered 7, after V lost 4 bases and J lost 0 bases. CDR3 length equals 18 residues.

The rearrangement links TRBV10-3 to TRBJ2-7; 7 bases agree with TRBD1. The V segment lost 3 bases and the J segment 4 bases; nucleotides outside the gene matches: 6. CDR3 length equals 14 residues. CDR1 is ENHRY, CDR2 SYGVKD, per germline. This CDR3 reads CAISESGTVYEQYF. The CDR3 nucleotides are TGTGCCATCAGTGAATCTGGGACAGTATACGAGCAGTACTTC.

The chain combines TRBV7-9 with TRBJ2-7, with D perhaps TRBD2 (5 bases). Trimming removed 1 base at V and 3 bases at J, with 13 bases between. Germline V CDR1 and CDR2: SEHNR, FQNEAQ (reference sequence). The CDR3 contains 15 residues. Here the CDR3 reads CASSLEAGVYYEQYF. CDR3 sequence (DNA): TGTGCCAGCAGCTTAGAAGCCGGGGTGTACTACGAGCAGTACTTC.

This clonotype was counted many times. The chain employs TRBV7-8 and TRBJ2-7; 7 nucleotides agree with TRBD1. V shed 4 bases and J 3 bases; nucleotides not matched to a gene: 9. The CDR3 contains 15 residues. Germline CDR1 reads SGHVS; CDR2 reads FQNEAQ. The CDR3 sequence: CASSSRDSANYEQYF. In nucleotides, the CDR3 is TGTGCCAGCAGCTCCCGGGACAGCGCGAACTACGAGCAGTACTTC.

This clonotype occurred a few times. This rearrangement joins TRBV7-6 to TRBJ1-4; possibly TRBD1 for D (5 bases). V was pared by 3 bases and J by 8 bases, with 13 bases between. The germline CDR1 and CDR2 sequences are SGHVS and FNYEAQ. This CDR3 spans 14 amino acids. In DNA, the CDR3 is TGTGCCAGCAGCTTGAGGCAGCCAGGGGAAAAACTGTTTTTT. This sequence encodes CASSLRQPGEKLFF.

In its sample, this clonotype was seen a few times. The gene calls are TRBV12-3 or TRBV12-4 and TRBJ2-7; D is unclear. CDR3 length: 14 amino acids. Trimming left V 3 bases short and J 5 bases short, with 14 bases between. The CDR3 loop is CASSLAGSRHEQYF. DNA for the CDR3: TGTGCCAGCAGTTTGGCCGGGTCTCGCCACGAGCAGTACTTC.

The chain is built from TRBV30 and TRBJ1-2; no clear D. The V gene's germline CDR1 is GTSNPN and CDR2 SVGIG (reference sequence). The CDR3 consists of 13 residues. Trimming removed 6 bases at V and 3 bases at J, with 14 bases between. In DNA, the CDR3 is TGTGCCTGTGTCGCCCAAGGATACTATGGCTACACCTTC. This encodes CACVAQGYYGYTF.

There are many counts of this clonotype. The genes are TRBV7-8 and TRBJ1-6, with 7 bases matching TRBD1. Germline V CDR1 and CDR2: SGHVS, FQNEAQ. J gave up 5 bases and V 6 bases, and 7 bases lay outside the gene matches. The CDR3 is made up of 15 amino acids. The CDR3 loop is CASSPPGQHNSPLHF. Written as DNA, the CDR3 is TGTGCCAGCAGTCCGCCGGGACAGCATAATTCACCCCTCCACTTT. Drawing the rest from reference TRBV7-8 and TRBJ1-6, the complete variable domain is GAGVSQSPRYKVAKRGQDVALRCDPISGHVSLFWYQQALGQGPEFLTYFQNEAQLDKSGLPSDRFFAERPEGSVSTLKIQRTQQEDSAVYLCASSPPGQHNSPLHFGNGTRLTVT.

This clonotype was counted ten times or more. The chain is built from TRBV27 and TRBJ2-7; D remains unclear. Trimming stripped 3 bases from V and 2 bases from J, with 8 bases between. CDR3 length: 13 amino acids. Looked up from germline, CDR1 is MNHEY and CDR2 is SMNVEV (reference sequence). The CDR3 bases are TGTGCCAGCAGTTTGGCGCAAGCCTACGAGCAGTACTTC. This encodes CASSLAQAYEQYF.

This rearrangement joins TRBV24-1 to TRBJ2-3, with D unresolved. The CDR3 consists of 12 residues. CDR1 is KGHDR and CDR2 is SFDVKD in the germline V gene. V lost 3 bases and J lost 4, with 4 bases in between. The CDR3: CATSDRADTQYF. The CDR3 DNA follows: TGTGCCACCAGTGATCGGGCAGATACGCAGTATTTT.

V gene TRBV19 combines with J gene TRBJ2-1; 8 bases are shared with TRBD2. This CDR3 is 14 amino acids long. V shed 8 bases, J shed 7 bases, and the junction held 10 bases outside the gene matches. Germline V lookup: CDR1 LNHDA, CDR2 SQIVND (reference sequence). The CDR3 DNA is TGTGCCAGTCGGATGGGACTAGATTATAATGAGCAGTTCTTC. Amino acids: CASRMGLDYNEQFF.

This clonotype came up a few times. The CDR3 sequence is CASQGSSNQPQHF. Written as DNA, the CDR3 is TGTGCCAGCCAGGGTAGTAGCAATCAGCCCCAGCATTTT. The gene calls are TRBV12-3 or TRBV12-4 and TRBJ1-5, with D perhaps matching TRBD1 (5 bases). The CDR3 loop spans 13 amino acids. V lost 8 bases to trimming and J lost 0 bases, with 8 bases between them.

The rearrangement links TRBV10-3 to TRBJ2-7; no clear D gene. Germline CDR1 ENHRY, CDR2 SYGVKD. The V gene lost 3 bases and the J gene lost 3 bases, with 3 bases spanning the gap. The CDR3 consists of 11 residues. The DNA for the CDR3 is TGTGCCATCAGTGAACGCTACGAGCAGTACTTC. The encoded protein is CAISERYEQYF.

This clonotype appeared a few times. The V and J genes are TRBV20-1 and TRBJ2-3; D is tentatively TRBD1 or TRBD2 (5 bases each). Germline V gene data show CDR1 as DFQATT and CDR2 as SNEGSKA (reference sequence). The CDR3 length is 16 residues. Trimming took 4 bases from V and 6 from J, leaving 23 bases between them. The chain's CDR3 is CSATYLPGPPADTQYF. CDR3 sequence (DNA): TGCAGTGCTACCTACCTTCCGGGACCCCCGGCTGATACGCAGTATTTT.

The V gene is TRBV3-1, the J gene TRBJ2-2; D gene ambiguous. Deletions cut 0 bases from V and 8 bases from J, with 7 bases between. The CDR3 runs to 13 residues. Germline loops: CDR1 LGHDT, CDR2 YNNKEL (reference sequence). The CDR3 loop reads CASSQELRGELFF. CDR3 nucleotides: TGTGCCAGCAGCCAAGAGCTGCGTGGGGAGCTGTTTTTT.

The chain has TRBV2 and TRBJ2-1, with a possible D match to TRBD1 (6 bases). V lost 2 bases to trimming and J lost 1 base, with 9 bases between them. This CDR3 contains 15 residues. CDR1 is SNHLY, CDR2 FYNNEI, per germline. The chain's CDR3 is CASSEQGQSYNEQFF. The CDR3 DNA follows: TGTGCCAGCAGTGAACAAGGACAGTCCTACAATGAGCAGTTCTTC.

The chain combines TRBV2 with TRBJ1-4; TRBD1 agrees at 9 bases. V shed 8 bases and J 3 bases; nucleotides not matched to a gene: 4. Germline-derived CDR1 and CDR2 are SNHLY and FYNNEI. This CDR3 contains 14 residues. In DNA form, the CDR3 reads TGTGCCAGCCGACAGGGGGGGTCTAATGAAAAACTGTTTTTT. Translation gives CASRQGGSNEKLFF.